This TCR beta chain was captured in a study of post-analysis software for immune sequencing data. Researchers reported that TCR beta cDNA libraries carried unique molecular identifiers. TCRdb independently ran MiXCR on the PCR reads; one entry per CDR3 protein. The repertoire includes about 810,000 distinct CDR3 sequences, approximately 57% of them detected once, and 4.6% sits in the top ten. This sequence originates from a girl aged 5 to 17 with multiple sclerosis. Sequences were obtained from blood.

The CDR3 reads CASSARGLPGNIQYF. CDR3 in DNA: TGTGCCAGCAGCGCTCGCGGACTTCCTGGAAACATTCAGTACTTC. The J gene is TRBJ2-4, the V gene TRBV25-1, with D maybe TRBD2 (5 bases). CDR1 is MGHDK and CDR2 is SYGVNS in the germline V gene. This CDR3 comprises 15 residues. Trimming removed 6 bases from V and 6 bases from J, with 18 bases in between.